The text below deals with one T cell receptor beta chain. The clone's antigen remains unknown. No base quality information exists; no much larger clone differs at one position. One collaborating source in Seattle enrolled patients while the patients were actively infected and followed the patients over time throughout the course of disease. Collaborating institutions collected whole blood in K2EDTA tubes following their own protocols. Collaborator samples were shipped for TCRbeta analysis as frozen whole blood, isolated PBMCs, or DNA extracted from either sample type. These data originate in a study of blood T cell repertoires in COVID-19 (dated by TCRdb to about 2020). For the wider study: Samples from collaborators originated in the United States, Italy and Spain and spanned both the acute and convalescent phases of COVID-19. The material from the prospective study consisted of cDNA or gDNA derived from T cells, B-cell-depleted T cells, or PBMCs. Deeply sampled blood TCRbeta repertoires from subjects exposed to, actively infected with, or recovered from COVID-19 were included in the dataset. The repertoires were released in a freely available public database intended as a resource for research on the immune response to SARS-CoV-2. The samples were drawn from two sources: the first 160 participants of the ongoing ImmuneRACE study, and fewer than 1,500 subjects contributed by 6 global collaborators. The sample metadata nearly always contained a de-identified subject ID, COVID-19 status, age in years and sex. Where available, HLA class I and class II types were obtained from metadata supplied by the sample provider rather than from assay-based typing.

V and J lose 4 bases and 6 bases, and a span of 11 bases separates them. CDR1 SGHRS and CDR2 YFSETQ were looked up in the germline V gene. The CDR3 spans 14 residues, from the cysteine through the phenylalanine. The retained sequence is limited to the CDR3, 42 bases, with the frame set at the first base. TCRbeta CDR3 regions were amplified from genomic DNA using the immunoSEQ Assay, a bias-controlled multiplex PCR. The authors processed their data as follows. Nucleated cell counts per sample were estimated from amplification of reference gene primers within the assay. To quantify the absolute abundance of each unique TCRbeta CDR3 rearrangement, sequence reads were collapsed and filtered. For each sample, productive Simpson clonality was calculated by taking the square root of Simpson's diversity index across productive rearrangements. TCRdb retrieved this table from immuneACCESS and kept in-frame rearrangements only. Not all clones are present; in checked studies, unresolved V genes account for under half, and no reason is known for the remainder. Clonal size and the V and J genes are those of that table, whereas D and trimming came from the DNA. Within this sample are about 500,000 clones, with roughly nine tenths of them counted one time only. About 8% of the sample belongs to the ten largest clones.

General conclusions and limits of the study: The amount of clinical and demographic metadata varied by source and participant and was provided uncurated.

The sequence joins TRBV5-1 to TRBJ1-6; the D gene remains uncertain. The receptor comes from a woman in her forties or fifties with COVID-19, enrolled during active disease. Sequencing was performed on peripheral blood. The sequenced DNA: TGCGCCAGCAGCGCCGGCACTACTAATTCACCCCTCCACTTT. Translated, this is CASSAGTTNSPLHF. The variable domain in full, with residues beyond the CDR3 obtained from the reference TRBV5-1 and TRBJ1-6 genes, is KAGVTQTPRYLIKTRGQQVTLSCSPISGHRSVSWYQQTPGQGLQFLFEYFSETQRNKGNFPGRFSGRQFSNSRSEMNVSTLELGDSALYLCASSAGTTNSPLHFGNGTRLTVT.